This entry features one T cell receptor (beta chain) sequence. Its antigen is unknown. Clones were read by immunoSEQ multiplex PCR, and TCRdb kept only the in-frame ones, dropping some. The sample has 150,000 to 200,000 clones; 88% are singletons. The sample comes from a study of T cell responses to AZD1222 COVID-19 vaccine. Study observations and caveats: Spike-specific TCRs gained breadth and depth after people received two AZD1222 doses.

V was cut by 6 bases and J by 1 base, with 10 bases left in between. The CDR3 is made up of 13 amino acids. Germline-derived CDR1 and CDR2 are SGHRS and YFSETQ. The sequence came from an adult who received the AZD1222 COVID-19 vaccine. The gene calls are TRBV5-1 and TRBJ1-1, with D unclear. The sample consisted of peripheral blood, taken 28 days after the second AZD1222 dose. CDR3 DNA: TGCGCCAGCAAGGAGGGAGGGAACACTGAAGCTTTCTTT. Amino acids: CASKEGGNTEAFF.